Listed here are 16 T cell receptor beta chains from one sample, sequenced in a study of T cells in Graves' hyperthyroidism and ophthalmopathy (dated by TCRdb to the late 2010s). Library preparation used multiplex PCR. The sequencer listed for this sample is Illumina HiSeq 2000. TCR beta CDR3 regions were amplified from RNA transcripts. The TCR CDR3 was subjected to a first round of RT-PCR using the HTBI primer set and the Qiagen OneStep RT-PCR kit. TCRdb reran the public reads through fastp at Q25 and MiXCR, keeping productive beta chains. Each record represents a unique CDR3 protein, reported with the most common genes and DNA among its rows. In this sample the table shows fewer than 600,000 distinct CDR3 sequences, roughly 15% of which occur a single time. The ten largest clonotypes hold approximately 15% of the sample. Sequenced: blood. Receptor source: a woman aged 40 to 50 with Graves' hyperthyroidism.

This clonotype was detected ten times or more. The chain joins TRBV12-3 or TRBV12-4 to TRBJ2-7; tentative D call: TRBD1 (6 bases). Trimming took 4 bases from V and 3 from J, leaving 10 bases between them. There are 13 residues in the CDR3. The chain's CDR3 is CASSSGQLYEQYF. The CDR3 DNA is TGTGCCAGCAGTTCCGGACAGCTCTACGAGCAGTACTTC.

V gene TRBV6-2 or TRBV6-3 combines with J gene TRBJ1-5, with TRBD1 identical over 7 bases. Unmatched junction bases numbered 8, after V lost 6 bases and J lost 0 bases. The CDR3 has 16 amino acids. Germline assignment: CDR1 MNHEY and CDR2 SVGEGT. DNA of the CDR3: TGTGCCAGCAGCTGGGACAGAGCTATTAGCAATCAGCCCCAGCATTTT. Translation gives CASSWDRAISNQPQHF.

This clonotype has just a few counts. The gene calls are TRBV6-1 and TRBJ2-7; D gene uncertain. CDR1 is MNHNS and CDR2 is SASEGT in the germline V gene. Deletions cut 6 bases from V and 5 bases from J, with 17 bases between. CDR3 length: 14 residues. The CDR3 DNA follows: TGTGCCAGCAGAACGGGTCCCCCTCCCCACGAGCAGTACTTC. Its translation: CASRTGPPPHEQYF.

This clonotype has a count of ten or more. DNA for the CDR3: TGTGCCAGCAGTGTTCAGGGGGCAGCTAATGAAAAACTGTTTTTT. This sequence encodes CASSVQGAANEKLFF. The chain uses TRBV28 and TRBJ1-4, with TRBD1 identical over 8 bases. The germline CDR1 and CDR2 sequences are MDHEN and SYDVKM. The CDR3 length is 15 residues. J gave up 3 bases and V 5 bases, and 5 bases lay outside the gene matches. Supplemented by reference TRBV28 and TRBJ1-4, the full variable domain reads DVKVTQSSRYLVKRTGEKVFLECVQDMDHENMFWYRQDPGLGLRLIYFSYDVKMKEKGDIPEGYSVSREKKERFSLILESASTNQTSMYLCASSVQGAANEKLFFGSGTQLSVL.

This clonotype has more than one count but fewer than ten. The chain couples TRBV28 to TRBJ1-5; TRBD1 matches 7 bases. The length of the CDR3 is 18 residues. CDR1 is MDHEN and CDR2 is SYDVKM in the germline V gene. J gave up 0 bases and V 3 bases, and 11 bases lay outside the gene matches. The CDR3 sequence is CASSLARGSQYSNQPQHF. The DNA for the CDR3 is TGTGCCAGCAGTTTGGCCAGGGGGAGTCAATATAGCAATCAGCCCCAGCATTTT.

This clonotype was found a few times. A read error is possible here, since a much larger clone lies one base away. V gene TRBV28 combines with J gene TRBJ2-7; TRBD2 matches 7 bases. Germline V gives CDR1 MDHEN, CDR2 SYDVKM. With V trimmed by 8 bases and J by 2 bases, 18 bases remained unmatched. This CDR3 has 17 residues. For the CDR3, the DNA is TGTGCCAGCGGGGGAGGGGAGCGCTTCGAACTCACCTACGAGCAGTACTTC. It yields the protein CASGGGERFELTYEQYF.

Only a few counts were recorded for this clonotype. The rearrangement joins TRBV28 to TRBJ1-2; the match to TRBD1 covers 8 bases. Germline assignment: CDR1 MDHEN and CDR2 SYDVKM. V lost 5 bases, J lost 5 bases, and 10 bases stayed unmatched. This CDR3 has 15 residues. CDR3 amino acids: CASSRNRGSWYGYTF. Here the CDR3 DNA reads TGTGCCAGCAGTAGAAACAGGGGGTCGTGGTATGGCTACACCTTC.

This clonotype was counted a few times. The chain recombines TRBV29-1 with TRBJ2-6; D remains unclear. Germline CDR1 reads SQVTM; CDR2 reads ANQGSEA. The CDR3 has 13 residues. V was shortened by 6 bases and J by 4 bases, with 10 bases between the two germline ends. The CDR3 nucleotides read TGCAGCGTAGGGATAGGAGGGGCCAACGTCCTGACTTTC. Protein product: CSVGIGGANVLTF.

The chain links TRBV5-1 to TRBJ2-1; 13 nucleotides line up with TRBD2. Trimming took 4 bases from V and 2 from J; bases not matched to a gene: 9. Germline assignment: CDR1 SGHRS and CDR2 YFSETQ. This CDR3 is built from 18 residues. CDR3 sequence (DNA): TGCGCCAGCAGCGTGGGACTAGCGGGAAGTGACACCTACAATGAGCAGTTCTTC. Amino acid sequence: CASSVGLAGSDTYNEQFF. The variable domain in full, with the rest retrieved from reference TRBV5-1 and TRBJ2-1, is KAGVTQTPRYLIKTRGQQVTLSCSPISGHRSVSWYQQTPGQGLQFLFEYFSETQRNKGNFPGRFSGRQFSNSRSEMNVSTLELGDSALYLCASSVGLAGSDTYNEQFFGPGTRLTVL.

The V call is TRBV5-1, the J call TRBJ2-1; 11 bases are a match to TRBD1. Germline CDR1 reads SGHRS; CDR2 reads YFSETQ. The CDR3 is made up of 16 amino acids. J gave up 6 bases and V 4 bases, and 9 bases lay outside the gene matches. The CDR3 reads CASSTGQGARSNEQFF. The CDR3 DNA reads TGCGCCAGCAGCACCGGACAGGGGGCTCGGAGCAATGAGCAGTTCTTC.

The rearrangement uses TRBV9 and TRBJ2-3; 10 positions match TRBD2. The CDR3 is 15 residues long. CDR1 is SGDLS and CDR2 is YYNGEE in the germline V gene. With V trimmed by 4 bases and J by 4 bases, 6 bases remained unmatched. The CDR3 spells CASSPSGSVSDTQYF. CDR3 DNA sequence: TGTGCCAGCAGCCCTAGCGGGAGTGTCTCAGATACGCAGTATTTT.

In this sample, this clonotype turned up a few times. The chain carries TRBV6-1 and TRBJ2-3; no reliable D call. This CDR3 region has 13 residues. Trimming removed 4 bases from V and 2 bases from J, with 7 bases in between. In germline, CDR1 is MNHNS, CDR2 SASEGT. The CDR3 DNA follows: TGTGCCAGCAGTGTTGCGTTCACAGATACGCAGTATTTT. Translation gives CASSVAFTDTQYF.

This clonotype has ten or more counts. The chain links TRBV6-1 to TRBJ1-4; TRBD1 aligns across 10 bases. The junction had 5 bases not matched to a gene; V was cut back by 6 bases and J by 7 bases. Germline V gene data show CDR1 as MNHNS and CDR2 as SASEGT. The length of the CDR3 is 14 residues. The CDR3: CASSGTGAGEKLFF. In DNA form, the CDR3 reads TGTGCCAGCAGCGGGACAGGGGCAGGTGAAAAACTGTTTTTT.

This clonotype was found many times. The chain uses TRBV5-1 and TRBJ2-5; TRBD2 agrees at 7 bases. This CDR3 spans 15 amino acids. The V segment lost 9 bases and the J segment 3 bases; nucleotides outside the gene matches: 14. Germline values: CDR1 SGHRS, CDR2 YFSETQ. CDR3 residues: CATRRWTGGEETQYF. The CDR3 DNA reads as TGCGCCACCCGGCGGTGGACGGGAGGAGAAGAGACCCAGTACTTC.

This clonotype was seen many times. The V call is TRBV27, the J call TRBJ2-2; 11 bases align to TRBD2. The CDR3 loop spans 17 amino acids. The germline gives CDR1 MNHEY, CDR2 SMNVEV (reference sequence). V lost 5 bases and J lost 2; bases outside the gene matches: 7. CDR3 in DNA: TGTGCCAGCAGTCCCCTGACTAGCGGGATTAACACCGGGGAGCTGTTTTTT. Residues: CASSPLTSGINTGELFF.

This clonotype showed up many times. The CDR3 sequence is CASSSLAGSSYNEQFF. CDR3 bases: TGTGCCAGCAGTTCCCTAGCGGGCTCCTCCTACAATGAGCAGTTCTTC. The rearrangement joins TRBV28 to TRBJ2-1; TRBD2 agrees at 8 bases. The germline gives CDR1 MDHEN, CDR2 SYDVKM. V was pared by 4 bases and J by 0 bases, with 5 bases of the junction left unmatched. This CDR3 region has 16 residues.